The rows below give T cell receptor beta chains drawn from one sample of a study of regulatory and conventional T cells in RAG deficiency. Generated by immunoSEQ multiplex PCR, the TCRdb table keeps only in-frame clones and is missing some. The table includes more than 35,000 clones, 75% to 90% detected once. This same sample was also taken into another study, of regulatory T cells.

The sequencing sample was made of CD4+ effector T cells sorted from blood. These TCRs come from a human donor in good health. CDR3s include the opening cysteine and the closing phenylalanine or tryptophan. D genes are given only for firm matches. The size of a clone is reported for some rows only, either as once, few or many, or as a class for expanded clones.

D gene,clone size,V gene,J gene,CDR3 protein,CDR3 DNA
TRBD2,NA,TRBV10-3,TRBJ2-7,CAISESASGPYEQYF,TGTGCCATCAGTGAGTCGGCTAGCGGACCCTACGAGCAGTACTTC
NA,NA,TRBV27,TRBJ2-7,CASSLPGAYEQYF,TGTGCCAGCAGTTTACCGGGGGCCTACGAGCAGTACTTC
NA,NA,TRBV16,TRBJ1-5,CASSLMGDQPQHF,TGTGCCAGCAGCCTTATGGGGGATCAGCCCCAGCATTTT
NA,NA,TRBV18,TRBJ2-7,CASSKGVPPEQYF,TGTGCCAGCTCAAAGGGCGTACCGCCCGAGCAGTACTTC
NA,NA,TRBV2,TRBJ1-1,CASSGGGPVNTEAFF,TGTGCCAGCAGCGGAGGGGGTCCAGTGAACACTGAAGCTTTCTTT
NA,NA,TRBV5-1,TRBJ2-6,CASSSRGQSGANVLTF,TGCGCCAGCAGCTCCCGTGGTCAATCTGGGGCCAACGTCCTGACTTTC
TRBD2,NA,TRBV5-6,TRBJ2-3,CASSLVAGGGDTQYF,TGTGCCAGCAGCTTGGTAGCGGGAGGAGGGGATACGCAGTATTTT
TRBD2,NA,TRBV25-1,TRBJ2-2,CASSEYPRGVFRSGELFF,TGTGCCAGCAGTGAATACCCCCGGGGGGTCTTTCGAAGCGGGGAGCTGTTTTTT
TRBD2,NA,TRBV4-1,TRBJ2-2,CASSQDMTGGMGGELFF,TGCGCCAGCAGCCAAGATATGACGGGAGGGATGGGCGGGGAGCTGTTTTTT
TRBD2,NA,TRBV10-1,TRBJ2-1,CASSERTSGRALKFF,TGCGCCAGCAGTGAGAGGACTAGCGGGAGGGCCTTAAAGTTCTTC
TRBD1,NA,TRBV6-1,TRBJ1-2,CASNTRDRVNYGYTF,TGTGCCAGCAACACCCGGGACAGGGTAAACTATGGCTACACCTTC
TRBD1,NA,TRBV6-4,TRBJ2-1,CASSVRGGAGNEQFF,TGTGCCAGCAGTGTCAGAGGGGGCGCCGGCAATGAGCAGTTCTTC
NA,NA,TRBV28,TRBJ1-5,CASILGQANQPQHF,TGTGCCAGCATACTTGGGCAGGCAAATCAGCCCCAGCATTTT
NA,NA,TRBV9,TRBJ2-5,CASSVAGEQETQYF,TGTGCCAGCAGCGTAGCGGGGGAACAAGAGACCCAGTACTTC
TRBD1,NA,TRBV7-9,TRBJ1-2,CASSPTGLGGYTF,TGTGCCAGCAGCCCGACAGGGCTAGGGGGCTACACCTTC
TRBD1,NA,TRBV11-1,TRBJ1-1,CASSDGDRLNTEAFF,TGTGCCAGCAGCGATGGGGACAGGCTGAACACTGAAGCTTTCTTT
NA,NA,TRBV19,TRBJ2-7,CASSMGEQYF,TGTGCCAGTAGTATGGGTGAGCAGTACTTC
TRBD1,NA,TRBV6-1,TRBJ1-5,CASSRQGGEGPQHF,TGTGCCAGCAGCCGACAGGGCGGGGAAGGGCCCCAGCATTTT
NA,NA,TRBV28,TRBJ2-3,CASSLGVTSTDTQYF,TGTGCCAGCAGTTTGGGGGTTACTAGCACAGATACGCAGTATTTT
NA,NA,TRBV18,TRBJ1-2,CASSLTTGKGYTF,TGTGCCAGCTCACTCACAACAGGGAAAGGCTACACCTTC
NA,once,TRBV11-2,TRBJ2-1,CASSLPSVSEQFF,TGTGCCAGCAGCCTACCTAGTGTAAGTGAGCAGTTCTTC
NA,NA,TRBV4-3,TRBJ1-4,CASSQVEWRGNEKLFF,TGCGCCAGCAGCCAAGTCGAGTGGAGGGGTAATGAAAAACTGTTTTTT
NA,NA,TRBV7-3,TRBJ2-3,CASSLRAERTDTQYF,TGTGCCAGCAGCTTACGGGCAGAGCGCACAGATACGCAGTATTTT
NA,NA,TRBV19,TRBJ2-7,CASSRSGISSYEQYF,TGTGCCAGTAGTCGTTCCGGGATTAGCTCCTACGAGCAGTACTTC
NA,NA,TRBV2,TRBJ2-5,CASSVQPETQYF,TGTGCCAGCAGTGTTCAACCAGAGACCCAGTACTTC
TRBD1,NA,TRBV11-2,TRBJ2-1,CASSTDRDGYNEQFF,TGTGCCAGCAGCACCGACAGGGACGGCTACAATGAGCAGTTCTTC
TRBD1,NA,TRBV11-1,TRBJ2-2,CASSRLDRGSGELFF,TGTGCCAGCAGCCGACTGGACAGGGGTAGCGGGGAGCTGTTTTTT
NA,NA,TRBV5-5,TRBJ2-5,CASSLAGRNQETQYF,TGTGCCAGCAGCTTGGCGGGACGTAACCAAGAGACCCAGTACTTC
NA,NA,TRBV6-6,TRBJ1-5,CASTPPGQVGQPQHF,TGTGCCAGCACCCCGCCCGGGCAGGTGGGTCAGCCCCAGCATTTT
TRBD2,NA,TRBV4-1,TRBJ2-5,CASSTSGGAAETQYF,TGCGCCAGCAGCACTAGCGGGGGGGCCGCGGAGACCCAGTACTTC
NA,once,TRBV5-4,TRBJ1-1,CASSLGDRNTEAFF,TGTGCCAGCAGCCTAGGGGATCGGAACACTGAAGCTTTCTTT
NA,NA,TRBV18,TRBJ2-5,CASSPSQETQYF,TGTGCCAGCTCACCGTCGCAAGAGACCCAGTACTTC